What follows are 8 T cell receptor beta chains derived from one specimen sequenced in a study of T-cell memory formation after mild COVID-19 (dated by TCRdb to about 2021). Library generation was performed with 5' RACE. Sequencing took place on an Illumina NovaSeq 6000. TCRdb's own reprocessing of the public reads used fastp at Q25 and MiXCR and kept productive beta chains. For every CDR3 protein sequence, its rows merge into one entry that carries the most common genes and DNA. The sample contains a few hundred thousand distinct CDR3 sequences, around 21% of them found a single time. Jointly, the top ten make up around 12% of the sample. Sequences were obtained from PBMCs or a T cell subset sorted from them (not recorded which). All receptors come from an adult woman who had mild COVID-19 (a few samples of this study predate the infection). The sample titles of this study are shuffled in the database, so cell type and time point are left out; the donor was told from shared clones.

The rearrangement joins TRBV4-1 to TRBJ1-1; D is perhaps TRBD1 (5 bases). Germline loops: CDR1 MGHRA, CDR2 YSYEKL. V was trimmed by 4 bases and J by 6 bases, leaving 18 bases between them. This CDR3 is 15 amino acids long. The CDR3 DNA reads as TGCGCCAGCAGCCTAAAGGTGGGGGGAATCGCTGAAGCTTTCTTT. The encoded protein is CASSLKVGGIAEAFF.

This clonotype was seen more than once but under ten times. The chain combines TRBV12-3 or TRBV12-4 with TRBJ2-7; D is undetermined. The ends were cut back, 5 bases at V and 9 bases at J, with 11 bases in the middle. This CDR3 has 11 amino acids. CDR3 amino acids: CASSLPGGQYF. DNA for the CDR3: TGTGCCAGCAGTCTCCCCGGCGGGCAGTACTTC.

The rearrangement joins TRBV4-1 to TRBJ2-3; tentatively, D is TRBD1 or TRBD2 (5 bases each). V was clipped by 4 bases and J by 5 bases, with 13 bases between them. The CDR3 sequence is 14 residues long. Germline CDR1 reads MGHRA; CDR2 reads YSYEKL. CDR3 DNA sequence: TGCGCCAGCAGCCCCCATTTGAGGGGAGATACGCAGTATTTT. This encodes CASSPHLRGDTQYF.

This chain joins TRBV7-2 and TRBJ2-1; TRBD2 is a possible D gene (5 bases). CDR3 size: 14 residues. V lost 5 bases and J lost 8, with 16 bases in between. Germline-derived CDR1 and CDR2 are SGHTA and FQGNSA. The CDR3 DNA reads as TGTGCCAGCAGCCCGAAGCGGCCTAGCTATGAGCAGTTCTTC. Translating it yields CASSPKRPSYEQFF. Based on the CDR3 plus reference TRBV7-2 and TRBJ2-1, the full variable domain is GAGVSQSPSNKVTEKGKDVELRCDPISGHTALYWYRQSLGQGLEFLIYFQGNSAPDKSGLPSDRFSAERTGGSVSTLTIQRTQQEDSAVYLCASSPKRPSYEQFFGPGTRLTVL.

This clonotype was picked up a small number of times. The CDR3 protein is CASSATRQISYNEQFF. For the CDR3, the DNA is TGTGCCAGCAGCGCTACTAGACAGATCTCCTACAATGAGCAGTTCTTC. V gene TRBV6-1 combines with J gene TRBJ2-1, with D possibly being TRBD1 or TRBD2 (5 bases each). With 6 bases removed from V and 0 bases from J, the gap between germline ends came to 15 bases. Germline CDR1 is MNHNS and CDR2 is SASEGT. This CDR3 spans 16 amino acids.

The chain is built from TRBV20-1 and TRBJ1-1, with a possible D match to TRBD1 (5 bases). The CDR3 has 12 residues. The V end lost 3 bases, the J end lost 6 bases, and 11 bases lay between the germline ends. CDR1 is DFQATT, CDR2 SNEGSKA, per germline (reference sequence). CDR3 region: CSARLGQPEAFF. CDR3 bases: TGCAGTGCTAGGCTCGGACAACCTGAAGCTTTCTTT.

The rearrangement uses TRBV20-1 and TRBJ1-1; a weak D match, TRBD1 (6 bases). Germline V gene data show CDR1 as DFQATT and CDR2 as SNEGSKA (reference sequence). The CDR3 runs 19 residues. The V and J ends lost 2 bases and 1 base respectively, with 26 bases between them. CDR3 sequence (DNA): TGCAGTGCTAGAAAGCCCTTTGGGACAATGGGGGTCGGGAACACTGAAGCTTTCTTT. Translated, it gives CSARKPFGTMGVGNTEAFF.

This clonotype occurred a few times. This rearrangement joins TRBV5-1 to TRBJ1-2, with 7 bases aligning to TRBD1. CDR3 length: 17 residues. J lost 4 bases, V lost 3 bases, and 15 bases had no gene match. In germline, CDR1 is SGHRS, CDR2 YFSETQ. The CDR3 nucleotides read TGCGCCAGCAGCTCATACTCCGACAGGGACTGGGGCTATGGCTACACCTTC. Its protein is CASSSYSDRDWGYGYTF.